This T cell receptor beta chain appears in the sequencing data of a study of cytomegalovirus exposure and HLA in healthy donors. Turning to this clone: The antigen is undetermined.

The CDR3 is 14 residues long. The V gene's germline CDR1 is SEHNR and CDR2 FQNEAQ (reference sequence). Trimming cost V 5 bases and J 1 base; bases outside gene matches: 4. The PCR was carried out with 60 Vbeta primers and 13 Jbeta primers. The table came from immunoSEQ multiplex PCR; TCRdb's copy has only in-frame clones and leaves some out. The repertoire has over 85,000 clones, around 77% of them found once; the top ten carry roughly 7.7%. Study-level results: Of the V segments, some could not be distinguished, including TRBV6-2 and TRBV6-3, and were excluded. Sequencing likely produced, as an artifact, a cluster of highly shared sequence variants. Among TCR sequences, most were rare, though some public TCRs appeared in many donors. A later analysis found that most CMV-associated TCR beta chains appeared HLA-restricted.

The gene calls are TRBV7-9 and TRBJ1-1, with TRBD1 matching 7 bases. The TCR was taken from a female donor in good health and CMV-seronegative. The sequenced sample was PBMCs. The CDR3 nucleotides are TGTGCCAGCAGCGCGACAGGGACGAACACTGAAGCTTTCTTT. This translates into CASSATGTNTEAFF.